The clone carrying this T cell receptor (beta chain) was recorded many times. What it binds is not known. Germline V lookup: CDR1 ENHRY, CDR2 SYGVKD. Trimming left V 0 bases short and J 4 bases short, with 13 bases between. This CDR3 contains 16 residues. Regions amplified from RNA transcripts were the TCR beta CDR3 regions. TCR CDR3 regions were first amplified by RT-PCR with HTBI primers. Each CDR3 protein is one row after TCRdb ran MiXCR on the multiplex PCR reads. Of hundreds of thousands of distinct CDR3 sequences in the sample, 13% to 15% are singletons; the top ten hold roughly 10%. These data are taken from a study of T cells in Graves' hyperthyroidism and ophthalmopathy. On the study more broadly: Pretreatment peripheral blood was obtained at initial diagnosis.

Whole-study results and caveats: Patients with ophthalmopathy were separated from those with stable hyperthyroidism by a 13 V-J model.

Material: blood. This TCR came from a woman between 18 and 29 years old with Graves' hyperthyroidism. J is TRBJ2-1 and V is TRBV10-3; a weak D match, TRBD2 (5 bases). The CDR3 here is CAISESMSSSYNEQFF. DNA for the CDR3: TGTGCCATCAGTGAGTCGATGTCTAGCAGTTACAATGAGCAGTTCTTC.